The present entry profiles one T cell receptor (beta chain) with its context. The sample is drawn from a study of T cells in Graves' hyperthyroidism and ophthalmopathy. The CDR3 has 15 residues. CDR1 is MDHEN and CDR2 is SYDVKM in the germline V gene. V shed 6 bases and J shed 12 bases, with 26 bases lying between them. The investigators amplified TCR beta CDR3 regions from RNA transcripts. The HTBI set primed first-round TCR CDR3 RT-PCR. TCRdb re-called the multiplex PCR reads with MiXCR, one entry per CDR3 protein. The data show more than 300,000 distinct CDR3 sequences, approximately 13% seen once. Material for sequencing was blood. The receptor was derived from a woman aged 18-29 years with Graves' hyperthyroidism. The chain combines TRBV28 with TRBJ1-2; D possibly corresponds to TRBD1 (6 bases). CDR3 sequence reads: CASSPPPTGDQGHTF. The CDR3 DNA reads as TGTGCCAGCAGCCCCCCCCCGACAGGAGATCAGGGCCACACCTTC.